Listed below are T cell receptor beta chains from one sample, sequenced in a study of technical replicates of blood from several donors. Repertoires were generated with immunoSEQ multiplex PCR, while TCRdb's copy carries only in-frame clones and drops some. The sample carries fewer than 20,000 clones, about four fifths recorded once. Sequencing input: PBMCs. The receptors derive from a human donor in good health. Some clones in this sample may be carry-over from other donors' samples. Both conserved end residues are part of each CDR3. Each record gives: J gene, D gene, clone size, V gene, CDR3 DNA, CDR3 protein. A D gene is named only where the DNA matches it firmly. Size values are once, few and many counts, or a class for expanded clones, and some rows have none.

>TRBJ1-1|NA|few|TRBV18
TGTGCCAGCTCACCCCCTGGGACACAGAACACTGAAGCTTTCTTT
CASSPPGTQNTEAFF
>TRBJ2-1|NA|NA|TRBV6-6
TGTGCAGAAGGGCGGGATCGGGATGAGCAGTTCTTC
CAEGRDRDEQFF
>TRBJ1-4|TRBD1|NA|TRBV5-6
TGTGCCAGCAGCCCCACAGCAGACAGGGGGGAAAAACTGTTTTTT
CASSPTADRGEKLFF
>TRBJ2-5|NA|NA|TRBV29-1
TGCAGCGTGTTAGGCCCGAGGGTCCAAGAGACCCAGTACTTC
CSVLGPRVQETQYF
>TRBJ2-7|NA|NA|TRBV11-2
TGTGCCAGCAGCTTAGTTCAGGATTCCTACGAGCAGTACTTC
CASSLVQDSYEQYF
>TRBJ2-5|TRBD1|few|TRBV5-1
TGCGCCAGCAGCGCGGACAGGGTAGAGACCCAGTACTTC
CASSADRVETQYF
>TRBJ1-4|TRBD1|NA|TRBV28
TGTGCCAGCAGTGTCCGGGACAGCCATTATGAAAAACTGTTTTTT
CASSVRDSHYEKLFF
>TRBJ1-2|TRBD1|NA|TRBV7-6
TGTGCCAGCAGCCCCACCGGGACAGGGAGGCTACGCGCTTTTGGCTACACCTTC
CASSPTGTGRLRAFGYTF
>TRBJ1-5|TRBD1|NA|TRBV5-4
TGTGCCAGCAGCTGCAGGGCCGGGACAGGGTATCGGAGCAATCAGCCCCAGCATTTT
CASSCRAGTGYRSNQPQHF
>TRBJ1-5|TRBD1|NA|TRBV7-9
TGTGCCAGCAGCGACGGACAGGGCCTCAATCAGCCCCAGCATTTT
CASSDGQGLNQPQHF
>TRBJ2-7|NA|NA|TRBV11-1
TGTGCCAGCAGACTAAGCGACGCCTCCTCCTACGAGCAGTACTTC
CASRLSDASSYEQYF
>TRBJ1-3|NA|NA|TRBV7-8
TGTGCCAGCAGCTTAATCTTGGCCGGAAACACCATATATTTT
CASSLILAGNTIYF
>TRBJ2-1|TRBD2|NA|TRBV6-1
TGTGCCAGCAGTAAAGGACTAGTTCAGGGCCTTGAGCAGTTCTTC
CASSKGLVQGLEQFF
>TRBJ2-3|TRBD2|NA|TRBV13
TGTGCCAGCAGCTTAGCGACGGCGCGGGAGTACACAGATACGCAGTATTTT
CASSLATAREYTDTQYF
>TRBJ2-5|TRBD1|NA|TRBV28
TGTGCCAGCAGTACAGGGGGCACGGAGACCCAGTACTTC
CASSTGGTETQYF
>TRBJ2-3|NA|NA|TRBV7-9
TGTGCCAGCATAAGGACAGGCACAGATACGCAGTATTTT
CASIRTGTDTQYF
>TRBJ1-2|TRBD1|NA|TRBV19
TGTGCCAGTAGTATAAACCGACAGGGGAACTATGGCTACACCTTC
CASSINRQGNYGYTF
>TRBJ1-1|NA|NA|TRBV4-2
TGTGCCAGCAGCCAAGACGGGGGAGGGGACACTGAAGCTTTCTTT
CASSQDGGGDTEAFF
>TRBJ1-5|TRBD1|NA|TRBV2
TGTGCCAGCAGTGCGACAGGGGCGGATCAGCCCCAGCATTTT
CASSATGADQPQHF
>TRBJ2-5|TRBD2|NA|TRBV6-5
TGTGCCAGCAGTTACTCCAGGACTAGCGGGAGTGAGACCCAGTACTTC
CASSYSRTSGSETQYF
>TRBJ2-3|TRBD2|NA|TRBV28
TGTGCCAGCATGAAGGGCGGGAGTTCTGATACGCAGTATTTT
CASMKGGSSDTQYF
>TRBJ2-2|NA|NA|TRBV9
TGTGCCAGCCGCTTGGGGGGGCTGGACACCGGGGAGCTGTTTTTT
CASRLGGLDTGELFF
>TRBJ1-2|NA|NA|TRBV6-1
TGTGCCAGCAGTGAAGAGGGGGGGTTCTATGGCTACACCTTC
CASSEEGGFYGYTF
>TRBJ1-1|NA|NA|TRBV18
TGTGCCAGCTCACCCTTTGGTAGACATGTTGACACTGAAGCTTTCTTT
CASSPFGRHVDTEAFF
>TRBJ1-4|TRBD1|NA|TRBV5-1
TGCGCCAGCAGCTTGGTGTCGGGACAGGGGGGCGAAAAACTGTTTTTT
CASSLVSGQGGEKLFF
>TRBJ2-1|TRBD2|NA|TRBV10-2
TGCGCCAGCAGTGTGGCCCACCCCGGGGGGAATGAGCAGTTCTTC
CASSVAHPGGNEQFF
>TRBJ2-7|TRBD2|once|TRBV4-1
TGCGCCAGCAGCCAAGACCGGACTAGTTACGAGCAGTACTTC
CASSQDRTSYEQYF
>TRBJ1-6|TRBD1|NA|TRBV28
TGTGCCAGTAGGGTCCCGGGACAGGGAGAGTCACCCCTCCACTTT
CASRVPGQGESPLHF
>TRBJ2-7|TRBD2|NA|TRBV7-8
TGTGCCAGCAGCCGGGGTGCTAGCGGGAGCGGCGGCGAGCAGTACTTC
CASSRGASGSGGEQYF
>TRBJ2-5|NA|once|TRBV6-1
TGTGCCAGCAGTGGTACTCTAGGTGCACGGGAGACCCAGTACTTC
CASSGTLGARETQYF
>TRBJ2-5|TRBD2|NA|TRBV7-2
TGTGCCAGCAGCTCAGGACTAGCTCAAGAGACCCAGTACTTC
CASSSGLAQETQYF
>TRBJ1-1|TRBD1|NA|TRBV19
TGTGCCAGTAGTGGCAACAGGGGGAACACTGAAGCTTTCTTT
CASSGNRGNTEAFF
>TRBJ1-5|NA|NA|TRBV6-6
TGTGCCAGCAGTATAGACAGTGCCTCCCAGCATTTT
CASSIDSASQHF
>TRBJ1-2|TRBD1|NA|TRBV5-1
TGCGCCAGCAGCTTGGCCCCGGACAGGGCGACCATTGGAGGCTACACCTTC
CASSLAPDRATIGGYTF
>TRBJ2-5|NA|NA|TRBV4-2
TGTGCCAGCAGCCAAGATATGGCGAGCGGCCAAGAGACCCAGTACTTC
CASSQDMASGQETQYF
>TRBJ2-5|TRBD2|NA|TRBV30
TGTGCCTGGAGTATTACGGGGGGAGGGGAGACCCAGTACTTC
CAWSITGGGETQYF
>TRBJ1-1|NA|few|TRBV30
TGTGCCTGGAGCCCTGGAGGGGTGACTGAAGCTTTCTTT
CAWSPGGVTEAFF
>TRBJ1-5|TRBD1|NA|TRBV10-2
TGCGCCAGCGGACAGGTGAAGCCCCAGCATTTT
CASGQVKPQHF
>TRBJ1-5|NA|NA|TRBV18
TGTGCCAGCACCCAGGGAAATAGCAATCAGCCCCAGCATTTT
CASTQGNSNQPQHF
>TRBJ2-5|TRBD1|NA|TRBV11-1
TGTGCCAGCAGCTTGGCCCGCAGGGACAGGCCAAGGGCCCAAGAGACCCAGTACTTC
CASSLARRDRPRAQETQYF
>TRBJ1-1|NA|NA|TRBV15
TGTGCCACCAGCAGAGAGTATAACACTGAAGCTTTCTTT
CATSREYNTEAFF
>TRBJ2-3|TRBD1|NA|TRBV7-3
TGTGCCAGCAGCTTAGGGGCAGGGGGCACGGATACGCAGTATTTT
CASSLGAGGTDTQYF
>TRBJ1-2|NA|NA|TRBV7-9
TGTGCCAGCAGCTTAATTGGGGCAGAGACTTATGGCTACACCTTC
CASSLIGAETYGYTF
>TRBJ2-1|TRBD2|NA|TRBV5-1
TGCGCCAGCAGCTCAGCGGGGGCCTACAATGAGCAGTTCTTC
CASSSAGAYNEQFF
>TRBJ1-2|TRBD1|NA|TRBV27
TGTGCCAGCAGCCTCGACAGGGATGGCTACACCTTC
CASSLDRDGYTF
>TRBJ1-1|TRBD1|NA|TRBV27
TGTGCCAGCAGCCCCGGGACAGGGTCCACTGAAGCTTTCTTT
CASSPGTGSTEAFF
>TRBJ2-3|TRBD2|NA|TRBV4-1
TGCGCCAGCAGCCAAGACGCGTCTAGCGGGAGCTTAGATACGCAGTATTTT
CASSQDASSGSLDTQYF
>TRBJ1-2|NA|NA|TRBV30
TGTGCCTGGAGTCTCGCAGGGGATGGCTACACCTTC
CAWSLAGDGYTF
>TRBJ2-5|NA|NA|TRBV7-9
TGTGCCAGCAGCCTACAGGGTTTCCAAGAGACCCAGTACTTC
CASSLQGFQETQYF
>TRBJ2-2|NA|NA|TRBV2
TGTGCCAGCAGGGTAGAGAACACCGGGGAGCTGTTTTTT
CASRVENTGELFF
>TRBJ2-2|NA|NA|TRBV6-6
TGTGCCAGCAGTCTCAGCACCGGGGAGCTGTTTTTT
CASSLSTGELFF
>TRBJ2-1|NA|NA|TRBV19
TGTGCCAGTAGTATCTGGGCCCAGGACTCCTACAATGAGCAGTTCTTC
CASSIWAQDSYNEQFF
>TRBJ2-2|NA|NA|TRBV6-4
TGTGCCAGCAGTGAACAGGGTTTAGGCACCGGGGAGCTGTTTTTT
CASSEQGLGTGELFF
>TRBJ2-3|TRBD2|NA|TRBV11-3
TGTGCCAGCAGCTTGTTTAGCGGGGGGGTCACAGATACGCAGTATTTT
CASSLFSGGVTDTQYF
>TRBJ2-7|TRBD1|medium-sized|TRBV27
TGTGCCAGCAGTCCGACAGGGGCTGGCGAGCAGTACTTC
CASSPTGAGEQYF
>TRBJ2-2|TRBD2|NA|TRBV19
TGTGCCAGTACCTCGGGACTAGCGAACACCGGGGAGCTGTTTTTT
CASTSGLANTGELFF
>TRBJ1-4|NA|NA|TRBV27
TGTGCCAGCAGTTTACAGGGAACTAATGAAAAACTGTTTTTT
CASSLQGTNEKLFF
>TRBJ2-5|TRBD2|NA|TRBV5-4
TGTGCCAGCAGCATCGACGGGACTAGCGGAAAAGAGACCCAGTACTTC
CASSIDGTSGKETQYF